The rows below give T cell receptor beta chains drawn from one sample of a study of blood T cell repertoires in COVID-19. The repertoire was sequenced with immunoSEQ multiplex PCR; TCRdb's copy has only in-frame clones and lacks some. Of about 120,000 clones listed, around nine tenths are singletons. The sequenced material came from peripheral blood. The receptors originated from a human donor in a cohort sampled during active COVID-19. Both conserved end residues are part of each CDR3. Each record gives: D gene, J gene, V gene, clone size, CDR3 protein, CDR3 DNA. A D gene is named only where the DNA matches it firmly. The size of a clone is reported for some rows only, either as once, few or many, or as a class for expanded clones.

>NA|TRBJ2-6|TRBV28|NA
CASSYLGRGSTSGANVLTF
TGTGCCAGCAGTTATCTCGGTAGGGGTTCAACCTCTGGGGCCAACGTCCTGACTTTC
>TRBD1|TRBJ1-6|TRBV11-2|once
CASSSIGTGSSYNSPLHF
TGTGCCAGCAGCTCGATCGGGACAGGGAGCTCCTATAATTCACCCCTCCACTTT
>TRBD1|TRBJ1-5|TRBV6-4|NA
CASSDQGQGAYQPQHF
TGTGCCAGCAGTGACCAGGGACAGGGGGCCTATCAGCCCCAGCATTTT
>NA|TRBJ2-5|TRBV19|NA
CASRREDRETQYF
TGTGCCAGTAGGCGGGAAGATCGAGAGACCCAGTACTTC
>NA|TRBJ1-6|TRBV19|NA
CASSKTGANSPLHF
TGTGCCAGTAGTAAAACAGGCGCTAATTCACCCCTCCACTTT
>NA|TRBJ1-2|TRBV7-9|NA
CASSSGRQGRNYGYTF
TGTGCCAGCAGCTCAGGCCGCCAGGGCCGGAACTATGGCTACACCTTC
>TRBD2|TRBJ2-1|TRBV6-5|NA
CASLASGYNEQFF
TGTGCCAGCTTAGCTAGCGGGTACAATGAGCAGTTCTTC
>NA|TRBJ2-1|TRBV4-2|NA
CASSNDYINEQFF
TGTGCCAGCAGCAACGACTACATCAATGAGCAGTTCTTC
>NA|TRBJ1-5|TRBV4-1|NA
CASRDNYALGQPQHF
TGCGCCAGCCGTGATAACTACGCCCTGGGTCAGCCCCAGCATTTT
>TRBD1|TRBJ1-2|TRBV5-5|NA
CASSSRQGGYYGYTF
TGTGCCAGCAGCTCTCGACAGGGGGGCTACTATGGCTACACCTTC
>TRBD1|TRBJ1-1|TRBV5-1|NA
CASSPGQANTEAFF
TGCGCCAGCAGCCCAGGACAGGCGAACACTGAAGCTTTCTTT
>NA|TRBJ2-1|TRBV3-1/TRBV3-2|NA
CASSHQKRRVVYNEQFF
TGTGCCAGCAGCCACCAAAAGCGGCGGGTCGTCTACAATGAGCAGTTCTTC
>NA|TRBJ1-1|TRBV5-4|NA
CASSSGRVTFF
TGTGCCAGCAGCTCGGGCAGGGTCACTTTCTTT
>TRBD2|TRBJ2-1|TRBV2|NA
CASRGGWPGEQFF
TGTGCCAGCCGCGGGGGTTGGCCGGGTGAGCAGTTCTTC
>TRBD1|TRBJ2-7|TRBV27|NA
CASSWTGGGNEQYF
TGTGCCAGCAGTTGGACAGGGGGGGGGAACGAGCAGTACTTC
>NA|TRBJ2-4|TRBV4-1|NA
CASSQSAVLVSKNIQYF
TGCGCCAGCAGCCAATCCGCCGTACTAGTTTCCAAAAACATTCAGTACTTC
>TRBD1|TRBJ2-7|TRBV3-1/TRBV3-2|NA
CASSLWDRSPHEQYF
TGTGCCAGCAGCCTCTGGGACAGAAGTCCCCACGAGCAGTACTTC
>NA|TRBJ2-2|TRBV5-6|NA
CASSLETGELFF
TGTGCCAGCAGCTTAGAGACCGGGGAGCTGTTTTTT
>TRBD2|TRBJ2-1|TRBV9|NA
CASSVDPSGESEQFF
TGTGCCAGCAGCGTAGACCCTAGCGGGGAGAGTGAGCAGTTCTTC
>NA|TRBJ2-5|TRBV30|NA
CAWNQGRPQETQYF
TGTGCCTGGAATCAGGGCAGGCCCCAAGAGACCCAGTACTTC
>TRBD2|TRBJ2-7|TRBV28|NA
CASSLGLAGGEQYF
TGTGCCAGCAGTTTGGGGCTAGCGGGAGGCGAGCAGTACTTC
>NA|TRBJ1-1|TRBV2|NA
CASTRLNTEAFF
TGTGCCAGCACACGGTTGAACACTGAAGCTTTCTTT
>TRBD2|TRBJ2-1|TRBV4-1|NA
CASSQDGLAGAYNEQFF
TGCGCCAGCAGCCAAGATGGTCTAGCGGGAGCGTACAATGAGCAGTTCTTC
>NA|TRBJ1-2|TRBV15|NA
CATSRDGVNYGYTF
TGTGCCACCAGCAGAGACGGGGTTAACTATGGCTACACCTTC
>NA|TRBJ2-1|TRBV28|NA
CASSLGISGNEQFF
TGTGCCAGCAGTTTGGGGATTTCGGGGAATGAGCAGTTCTTC
>NA|TRBJ2-3|TRBV29-1|NA
CSFRLSSAADTQYF
TGCAGCTTCCGGCTGTCTAGCGCGGCAGATACGCAGTATTTT
>NA|TRBJ2-7|TRBV20-1|NA
CSASVGLNRAPYEQYF
TGCAGTGCTAGTGTGGGTCTCAACAGGGCCCCCTACGAGCAGTACTTC
>NA|TRBJ1-4|TRBV7-9|NA
CAGGGGFSGKLFF
TGTGCCGGTGGGGGCGGGTTTTCGGGAAAACTGTTTTTT
>TRBD2|TRBJ2-1|TRBV6-5|NA
CATGLAEYNEQFF
TGTGCCACCGGACTAGCGGAGTACAATGAGCAGTTCTTC
>TRBD1|TRBJ1-2|TRBV5-6|NA
CASNKPRTTGSNYGYTF
TGTGCCAGCAACAAACCCCGGACGACAGGGAGCAACTATGGCTACACCTTC
>NA|TRBJ2-7|TRBV20-1|NA
CSASLPEALRSEEQYF
TGCAGTGCTAGTTTGCCAGAGGCTCTGCGGTCCGAGGAGCAGTACTTC
>NA|TRBJ1-1|TRBV12-2|NA
CASRIRTEAFF
TGTGCAAGTCGCATCAGAACTGAAGCTTTCTTT
>NA|TRBJ2-1|TRBV4-1|medium-sized
CASSAALSSYNEQFF
TGCGCCAGCAGCGCAGCGTTGAGCTCCTACAATGAGCAGTTCTTC
>NA|TRBJ2-1|TRBV29-1|NA
CSVAVSNEQFF
TGCAGCGTTGCCGTGTCGAATGAGCAGTTCTTC
>NA|TRBJ2-5|TRBV2|NA
CASSELSAAQYF
TGTGCCAGCAGTGAATTATCAGCGGCCCAGTACTTC
>NA|TRBJ1-5|TRBV28|NA
CASRFLGGGKQPQHF
TGTGCCAGCAGATTCCTAGGTGGGGGCAAACAGCCCCAGCATTTT
>NA|TRBJ2-5|TRBV20-1|NA
CSHERAETQYF
TGCAGTCACGAGAGGGCAGAGACCCAGTACTTC
>NA|TRBJ2-7|TRBV11-2|NA
CASSLTTVEQYF
TGTGCCAGCAGCTTAACGACAGTCGAGCAGTACTTC
>TRBD2|TRBJ2-5|TRBV5-1|once
CASSLGGRGDQETQYF
TGCGCCAGCAGCTTGGGAGGGCGGGGGGACCAAGAGACCCAGTACTTC
>TRBD1|TRBJ2-2|TRBV7-7|many
CASSPTGTGNTGELFF
TGTGCTAGCAGCCCAACCGGGACAGGGAACACCGGGGAGCTGTTTTTT
>NA|TRBJ2-3|TRBV24-1|NA
CATSDATSTDTQYF
TGTGCCACCAGTGATGCTACTAGCACAGATACGCAGTATTTT
>TRBD1|TRBJ1-2|TRBV10-3|NA
CAISGTAGGVAGYTF
TGTGCCATCAGTGGGACCGCAGGGGGCGTAGCGGGCTACACCTTC
>TRBD1|TRBJ1-1|TRBV4-1|NA
CASSQGVGRGTTEAFF
TGCGCCAGCAGCCAAGGGGTTGGCAGGGGGACGACTGAAGCTTTCTTT
>NA|TRBJ2-7|TRBV20-1|NA
CSASNLLDRDEQYF
TGCAGTGCTAGTAACCTCCTAGATCGGGACGAGCAGTACTTC
>NA|TRBJ2-7|TRBV6-6|NA
CASSYLGLSYEQYF
TGTGCCAGCAGTTACTTGGGACTGAGCTACGAGCAGTACTTC